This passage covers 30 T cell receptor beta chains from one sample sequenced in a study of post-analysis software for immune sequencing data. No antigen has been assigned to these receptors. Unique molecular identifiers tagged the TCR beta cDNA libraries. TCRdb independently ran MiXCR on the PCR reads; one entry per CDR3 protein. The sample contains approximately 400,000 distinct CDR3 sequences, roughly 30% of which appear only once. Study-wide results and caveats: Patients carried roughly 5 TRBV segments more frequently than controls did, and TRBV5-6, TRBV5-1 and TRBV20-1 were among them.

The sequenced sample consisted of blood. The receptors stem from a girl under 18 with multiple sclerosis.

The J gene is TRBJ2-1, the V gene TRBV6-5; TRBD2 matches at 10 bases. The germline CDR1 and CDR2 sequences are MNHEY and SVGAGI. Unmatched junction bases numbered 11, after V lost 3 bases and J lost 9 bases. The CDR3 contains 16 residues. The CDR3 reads CASSYSPIAGGFEQFF. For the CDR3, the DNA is TGTGCCAGCAGTTATTCCCCCATAGCGGGGGGTTTTGAGCAGTTCTTC.

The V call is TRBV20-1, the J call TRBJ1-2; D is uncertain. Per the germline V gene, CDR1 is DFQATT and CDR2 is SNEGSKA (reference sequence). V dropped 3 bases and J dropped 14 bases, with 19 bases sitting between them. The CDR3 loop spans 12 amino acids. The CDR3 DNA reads TGCAGTGCTAGTGTCCAGGAGGGCCTAGAGACCTTC. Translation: CSASVQEGLETF.

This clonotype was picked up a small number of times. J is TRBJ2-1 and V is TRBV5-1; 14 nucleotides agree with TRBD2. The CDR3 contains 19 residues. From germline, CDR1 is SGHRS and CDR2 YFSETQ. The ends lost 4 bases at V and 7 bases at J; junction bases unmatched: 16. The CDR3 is CASSQYLATSGGARNEQFF. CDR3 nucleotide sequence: TGCGCCAGCAGCCAATACCTTGCGACTAGCGGGGGGGCACGAAATGAGCAGTTCTTC.

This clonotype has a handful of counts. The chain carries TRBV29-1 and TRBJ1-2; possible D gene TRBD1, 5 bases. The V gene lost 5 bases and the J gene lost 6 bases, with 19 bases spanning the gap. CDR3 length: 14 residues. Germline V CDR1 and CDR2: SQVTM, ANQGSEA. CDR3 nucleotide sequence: TGCAGCGTTTTGAGGGTACAGGAGGGACATGGCTACACCTTC. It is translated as CSVLRVQEGHGYTF.

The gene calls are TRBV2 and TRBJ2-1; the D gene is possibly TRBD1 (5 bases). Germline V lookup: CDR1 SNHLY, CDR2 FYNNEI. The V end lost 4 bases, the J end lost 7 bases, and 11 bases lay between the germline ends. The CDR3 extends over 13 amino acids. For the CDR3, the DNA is TGTGCCAGCAGTGCTCAGGGCGCGAATGAGCAGTTCTTC. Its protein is CASSAQGANEQFF.

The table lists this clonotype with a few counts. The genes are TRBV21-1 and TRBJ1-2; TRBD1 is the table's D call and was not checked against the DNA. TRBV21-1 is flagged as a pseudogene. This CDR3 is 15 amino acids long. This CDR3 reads CASSKGKGPNYGYTF. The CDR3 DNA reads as TGTGCCAGCAGCAAAGGAAAGGGGCCTAACTATGGCTACACCTTC.

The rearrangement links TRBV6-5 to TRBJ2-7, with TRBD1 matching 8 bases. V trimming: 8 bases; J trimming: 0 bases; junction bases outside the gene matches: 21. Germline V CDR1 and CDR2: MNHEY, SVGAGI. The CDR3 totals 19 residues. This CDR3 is CASQLRSGRGLTYSYEQYF. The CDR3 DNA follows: TGTGCCAGCCAGTTACGGAGCGGCAGGGGGCTTACCTACTCCTACGAGCAGTACTTC.

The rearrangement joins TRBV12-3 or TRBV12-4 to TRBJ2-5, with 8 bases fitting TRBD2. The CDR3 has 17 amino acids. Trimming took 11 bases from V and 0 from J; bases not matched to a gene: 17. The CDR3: CAGGLARGGGYQETQYF. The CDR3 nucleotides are TGTGCCGGCGGTTTAGCGCGTGGCGGGGGGTACCAAGAGACCCAGTACTTC.

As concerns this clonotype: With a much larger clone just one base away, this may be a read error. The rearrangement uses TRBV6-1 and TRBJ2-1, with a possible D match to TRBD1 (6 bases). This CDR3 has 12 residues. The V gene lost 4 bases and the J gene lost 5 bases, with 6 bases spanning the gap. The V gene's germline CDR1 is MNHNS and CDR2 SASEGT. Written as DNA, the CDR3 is TGTGCCAGCAGTGCAGGGGACAATGAGCAGTTCTTC. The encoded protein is CASSAGDNEQFF.

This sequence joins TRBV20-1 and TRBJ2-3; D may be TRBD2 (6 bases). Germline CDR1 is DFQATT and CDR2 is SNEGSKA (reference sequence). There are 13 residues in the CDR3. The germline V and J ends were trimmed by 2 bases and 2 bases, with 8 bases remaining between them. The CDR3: CSARTSNTDTQYF. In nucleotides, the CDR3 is TGCAGTGCTAGAACTAGCAACACAGATACGCAGTATTTT.

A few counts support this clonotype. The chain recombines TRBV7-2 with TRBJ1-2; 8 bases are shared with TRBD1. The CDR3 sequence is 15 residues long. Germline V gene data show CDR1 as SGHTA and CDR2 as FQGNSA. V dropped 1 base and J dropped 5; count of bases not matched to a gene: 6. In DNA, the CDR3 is TGTGCCAGCAGCTTAGGGACAGGGACGCAATATGGCTACACCTTC. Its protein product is CASSLGTGTQYGYTF.

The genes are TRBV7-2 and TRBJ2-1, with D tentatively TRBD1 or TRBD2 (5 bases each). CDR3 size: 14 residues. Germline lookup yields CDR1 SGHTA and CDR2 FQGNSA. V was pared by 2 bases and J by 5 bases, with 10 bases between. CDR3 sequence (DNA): TGTGCCAGCAGCTTATCGGTGGGACACAATGAGCAGTTCTTC. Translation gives CASSLSVGHNEQFF.

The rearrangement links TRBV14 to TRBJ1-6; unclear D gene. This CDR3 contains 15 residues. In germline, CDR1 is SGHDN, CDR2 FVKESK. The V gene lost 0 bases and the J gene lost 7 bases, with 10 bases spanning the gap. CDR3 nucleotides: TGTGCCAGCAGCCAAGAAAACTCCAGGAATTCACCCCTCCACTTT. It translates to CASSQENSRNSPLHF.

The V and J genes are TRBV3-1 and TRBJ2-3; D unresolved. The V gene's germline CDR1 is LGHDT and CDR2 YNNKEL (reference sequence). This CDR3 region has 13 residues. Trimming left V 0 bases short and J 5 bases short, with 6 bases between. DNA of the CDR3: TGTGCCAGCAGCCAAGATCTAGAAGATACGCAGTATTTT. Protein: CASSQDLEDTQYF.

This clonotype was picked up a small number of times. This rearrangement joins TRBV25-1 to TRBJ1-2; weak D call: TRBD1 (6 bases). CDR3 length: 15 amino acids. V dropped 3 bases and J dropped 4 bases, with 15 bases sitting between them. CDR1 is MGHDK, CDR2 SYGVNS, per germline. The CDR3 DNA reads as TGTGCCAGCAGTGACCCGACAGGACTTCTCTATGGCTACACCTTC. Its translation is CASSDPTGLLYGYTF.

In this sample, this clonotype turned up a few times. This CDR3 reads CASSFQGTIHEQYF. The CDR3 bases are TGTGCCAGCAGCTTCCAGGGGACAATTCACGAGCAGTACTTC. The genes are TRBV7-9 and TRBJ2-7; perhaps TRBD1 as D (6 bases). Germline V gene sequence: CDR1 SEHNR, CDR2 FQNEAQ (reference sequence). The CDR3 totals 14 residues. V was pared by 3 bases and J by 5 bases, with 14 bases between.

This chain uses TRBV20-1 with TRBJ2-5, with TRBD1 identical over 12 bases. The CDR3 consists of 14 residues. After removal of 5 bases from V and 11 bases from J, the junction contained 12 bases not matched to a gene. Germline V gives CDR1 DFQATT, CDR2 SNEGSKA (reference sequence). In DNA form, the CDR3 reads TGCAGTGCTCCCCCGGGACAGGGGGCGCGGGAGCAGTACTTC. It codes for CSAPPGQGAREQYF.

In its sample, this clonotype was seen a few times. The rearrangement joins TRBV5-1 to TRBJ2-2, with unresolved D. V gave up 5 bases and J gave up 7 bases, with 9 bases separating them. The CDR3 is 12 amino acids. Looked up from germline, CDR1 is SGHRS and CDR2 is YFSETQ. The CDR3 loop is CASSFRGGELFF. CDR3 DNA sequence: TGCGCCAGCAGTTTTAGAGGCGGGGAGCTGTTTTTT.

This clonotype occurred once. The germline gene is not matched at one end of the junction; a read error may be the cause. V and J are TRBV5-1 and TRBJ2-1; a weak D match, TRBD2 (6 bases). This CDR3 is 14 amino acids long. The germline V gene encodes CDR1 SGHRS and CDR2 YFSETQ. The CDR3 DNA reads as TGCGCCGGCAGCTTGGGCGGGACTCCCCATGAGCAGTTCTTC. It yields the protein CAGSLGGTPHEQFF.

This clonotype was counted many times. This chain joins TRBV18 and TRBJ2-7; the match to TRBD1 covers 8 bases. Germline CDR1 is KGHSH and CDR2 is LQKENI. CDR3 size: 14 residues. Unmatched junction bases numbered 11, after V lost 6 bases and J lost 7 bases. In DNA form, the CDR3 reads TGTGCCAGCTCCCCGGACAGGGATATGGGGGAGCAGTACTTC. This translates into CASSPDRDMGEQYF.

The CDR3 here is CATSDEDLVGPFF. Written as DNA, the CDR3 is TGTGCCACCAGTGACGAGGACCTTGTCGGGCCGTTCTTC. This chain connects TRBV24-1 to TRBJ2-1; D gene ambiguous. The CDR3 runs 13 residues. Trimming left V 4 bases short and J 15 bases short, with 18 bases between. CDR1 is KGHDR, CDR2 SFDVKD, per germline.

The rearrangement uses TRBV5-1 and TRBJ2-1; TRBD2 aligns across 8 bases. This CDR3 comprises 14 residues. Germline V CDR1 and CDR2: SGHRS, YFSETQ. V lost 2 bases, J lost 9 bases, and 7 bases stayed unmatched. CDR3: CASSFGRDGREQFF. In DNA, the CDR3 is TGCGCCAGCAGCTTCGGGAGGGATGGCCGTGAGCAGTTCTTC. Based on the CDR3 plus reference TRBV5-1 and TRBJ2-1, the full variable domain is KAGVTQTPRYLIKTRGQQVTLSCSPISGHRSVSWYQQTPGQGLQFLFEYFSETQRNKGNFPGRFSGRQFSNSRSEMNVSTLELGDSALYLCASSFGRDGREQFFGPGTRLTVL.

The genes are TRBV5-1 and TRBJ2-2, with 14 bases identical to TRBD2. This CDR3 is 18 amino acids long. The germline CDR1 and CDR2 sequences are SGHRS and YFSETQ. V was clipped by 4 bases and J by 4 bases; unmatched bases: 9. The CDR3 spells CASSPGTSGGWGTGELFF. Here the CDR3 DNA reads TGCGCCAGCAGCCCCGGGACTAGCGGGGGATGGGGCACCGGGGAGCTGTTTTTT.

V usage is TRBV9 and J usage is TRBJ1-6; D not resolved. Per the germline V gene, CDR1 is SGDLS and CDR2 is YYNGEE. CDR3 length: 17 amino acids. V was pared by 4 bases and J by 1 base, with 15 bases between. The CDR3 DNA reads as TGTGCCAGCAGCTTCGGAACAGCAAATTCCTATAATTCACCCCTCCACTTT. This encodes CASSFGTANSYNSPLHF.

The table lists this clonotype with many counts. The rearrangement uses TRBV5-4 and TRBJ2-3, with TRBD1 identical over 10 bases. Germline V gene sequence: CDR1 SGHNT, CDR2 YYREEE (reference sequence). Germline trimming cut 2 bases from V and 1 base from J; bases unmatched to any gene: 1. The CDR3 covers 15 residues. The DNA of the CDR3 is TGTGCCAGCAGCTTCGACAGGGGGCGCACAGATACGCAGTATTTT. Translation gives CASSFDRGRTDTQYF.

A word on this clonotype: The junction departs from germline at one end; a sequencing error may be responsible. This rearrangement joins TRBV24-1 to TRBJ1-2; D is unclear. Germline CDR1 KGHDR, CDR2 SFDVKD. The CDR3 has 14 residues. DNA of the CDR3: TGTGACACCAGTGATTCGGATCTCTCCTATGGCTACACCTTC. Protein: CDTSDSDLSYGYTF.

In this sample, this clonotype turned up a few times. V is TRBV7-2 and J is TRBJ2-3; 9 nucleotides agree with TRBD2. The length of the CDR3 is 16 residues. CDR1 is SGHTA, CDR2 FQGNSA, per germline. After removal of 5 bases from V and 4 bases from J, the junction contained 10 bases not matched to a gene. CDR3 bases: TGTGCCAGCAGCCGAATGGCGGGGGGGCGGGCAGATACGCAGTATTTT. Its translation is CASSRMAGGRADTQYF. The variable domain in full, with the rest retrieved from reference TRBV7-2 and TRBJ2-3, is GAGVSQSPSNKVTEKGKDVELRCDPISGHTALYWYRQSLGQGLEFLIYFQGNSAPDKSGLPSDRFSAERTGGSVSTLTIQRTQQEDSAVYLCASSRMAGGRADTQYFGPGTRLTVL.

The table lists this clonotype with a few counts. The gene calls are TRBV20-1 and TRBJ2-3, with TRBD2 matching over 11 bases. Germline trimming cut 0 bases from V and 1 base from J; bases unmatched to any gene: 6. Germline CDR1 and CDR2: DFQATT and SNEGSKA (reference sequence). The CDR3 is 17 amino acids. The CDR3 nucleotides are TGCAGTGCTAGAGACCTTGGACTAGCGGGTGGCACAGATACGCAGTATTTT. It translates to CSARDLGLAGGTDTQYF.

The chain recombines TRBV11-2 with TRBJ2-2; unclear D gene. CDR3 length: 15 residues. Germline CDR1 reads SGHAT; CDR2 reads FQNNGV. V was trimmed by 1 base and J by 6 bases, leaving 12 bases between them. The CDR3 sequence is CASSLVGLGPGELFF. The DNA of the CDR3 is TGTGCCAGCAGCTTAGTCGGCCTTGGGCCCGGGGAGCTGTTTTTT.

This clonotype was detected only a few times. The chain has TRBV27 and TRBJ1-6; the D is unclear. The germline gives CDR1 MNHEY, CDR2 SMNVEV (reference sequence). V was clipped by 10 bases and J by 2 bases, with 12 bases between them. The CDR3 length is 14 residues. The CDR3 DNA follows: TGTGCCACCAAGGACGGCACCTATAATTCACCCCTCCACTTT. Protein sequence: CATKDGTYNSPLHF.